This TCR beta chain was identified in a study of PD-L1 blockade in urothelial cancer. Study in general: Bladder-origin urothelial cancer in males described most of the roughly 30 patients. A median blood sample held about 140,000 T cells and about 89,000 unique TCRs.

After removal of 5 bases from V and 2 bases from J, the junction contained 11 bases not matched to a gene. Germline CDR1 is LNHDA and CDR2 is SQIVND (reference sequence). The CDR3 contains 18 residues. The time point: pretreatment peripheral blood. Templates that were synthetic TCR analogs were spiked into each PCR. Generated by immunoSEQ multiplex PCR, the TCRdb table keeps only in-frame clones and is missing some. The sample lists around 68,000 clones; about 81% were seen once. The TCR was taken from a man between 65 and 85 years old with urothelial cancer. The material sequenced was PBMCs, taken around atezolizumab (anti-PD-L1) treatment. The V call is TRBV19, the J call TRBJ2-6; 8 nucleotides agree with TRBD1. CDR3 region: CASSDNRGSITGANVLTF. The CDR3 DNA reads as TGTGCCAGTAGTGATAACAGGGGGTCGATCACTGGGGCCAACGTCCTGACTTTC.